Following are 7 T cell receptor beta chains from one sample sequenced in a study of OX40 agonist ivuxolimab in advanced cancers. Using immunoSEQ multiplex PCR, the repertoire was profiled, and TCRdb retains in-frame clones only, with some absent. The sample contains around 28,000 clones, about 87% of which appear only once. The specimen comprised CD4+ or CD8+ T cells sorted from blood, sampled in a trial of the OX40 agonist ivuxolimab. The receptors derive from an adult with an advanced solid tumor such as melanoma, head and neck, liver or kidney cancer.

The gene calls are TRBV4-3 and TRBJ2-7, with 7 bases identical to TRBD1. Germline trimming cut 5 bases from V and 2 bases from J; bases unmatched to any gene: 9. The CDR3 is 15 amino acids. From germline, CDR1 is LGHNA and CDR2 YSLEER. CDR3 sequence reads: CASSAYRGEAYEQYF. The CDR3 DNA is TGCGCCAGCAGCGCGTACAGGGGTGAAGCCTACGAGCAGTACTTC.

This chain connects TRBV16 to TRBJ2-1; D is uncertain. CDR3 length equals 13 residues. CDR1 KGHSY and CDR2 FQNENV come from the germline V gene. V lost 0 bases and J 4 bases, leaving 4 bases between the germline ends. The CDR3 region has the DNA TGTGCCAGCAGCCAATCACAGTACAATGAGCAGTTCTTC. This gives the protein CASSQSQYNEQFF.

The chain carries TRBV5-5 and TRBJ2-2, with 11 bases identical to TRBD1. CDR1 SGHKS and CDR2 YYEKEE come from the germline V gene (reference sequence). V was pared by 3 bases and J by 4 bases, with 2 bases of the junction left unmatched. CDR3 length: 15 residues. The CDR3 DNA sequence: TGTGCCAGCAGCTGGGGACAGGGGGTCACCGGGGAGCTGTTTTTT. Amino acid sequence: CASSWGQGVTGELFF.

V and J are TRBV7-9 and TRBJ1-4; maybe TRBD1 (6 bases). This CDR3 is 14 amino acids long. In germline, CDR1 is SEHNR, CDR2 FQNEAQ (reference sequence). V lost 3 bases and J lost 6, with 11 bases in between. CDR3 bases: TGTGCCAGCAGCTTGATGTCAGGGGATGAAAAACTGTTTTTT. Translation: CASSLMSGDEKLFF.

V usage is TRBV5-8 and J usage is TRBJ1-2; D remains ambiguous. This CDR3 has 13 amino acids. Germline loops: CDR1 SGHTS, CDR2 YDEGEE. V gave up 8 bases and J gave up 6 bases, with 17 bases separating them. The CDR3 DNA sequence: TGTGCCAGTCGTGCGACATCCAGGCATGGCTACACCTTC. Its translation is CASRATSRHGYTF.

DNA of the CDR3: TGCGCCAGCAGAGCGAGACTAGCGGGGGTCCAAGAGACCCAGTACTTC. Translation: CASRARLAGVQETQYF. The chain combines TRBV4-1 with TRBJ2-5, with 12 bases matching TRBD2. In germline, CDR1 is MGHRA, CDR2 YSYEKL. The V gene end was trimmed by 6 bases and the J gene end by 1 base; junction bases not matched to a gene: 6. This CDR3 has 16 amino acids.

The CDR3 nucleotides read TGTGCCAGCAGCATCGGGACAGGGCATGGCTACACCTTC. Translation: CASSIGTGHGYTF. J is TRBJ1-2 and V is TRBV13; the match to TRBD1 covers 9 bases. V shed 5 bases, J shed 6 bases, and the junction held 4 bases outside the gene matches. Germline-derived CDR1 and CDR2 are PRHDT and FYEKMQ (reference sequence). This CDR3 has 13 residues.